The 20 T cell receptor beta chains reported below all come from one sample, sequenced in a study of identifying expanded T cells in peripheral blood. Using immunoSEQ multiplex PCR, the repertoire was profiled, and TCRdb retains in-frame clones only, with some absent. The sample consists of about 53,000 clones, approximately 83% of them appearing once. Sequencing was carried out using blood. The receptors come from a person aged 18 to 70 in good health.

V and J are TRBV6-6 and TRBJ1-2; D is undetermined. This CDR3 region has 16 residues. Germline lookup yields CDR1 MNHNY and CDR2 SVGAGI (reference sequence). Trimming pared 2 bases from V and 0 bases from J, leaving 13 bases between. Here the CDR3 reads CASSYPDRHPNYGYTF. The CDR3 DNA reads TGTGCCAGCAGTTACCCGGACCGCCATCCTAACTATGGCTACACCTTC.

The chain employs TRBV4-1 and TRBJ2-5; possibly TRBD2 for D (6 bases). Germline-derived CDR1 and CDR2 are MGHRA and YSYEKL. The length of the CDR3 is 15 residues. Trimming took 0 bases from V and 5 from J, leaving 13 bases between them. This CDR3 reads CASSQERLVGETQYF. CDR3 DNA: TGCGCCAGCAGCCAAGAACGACTAGTTGGGGAGACCCAGTACTTC.

V gene TRBV6-1 combines with J gene TRBJ2-3; 9 bases are a match to TRBD2. Trimming took 7 bases from V and 1 from J; bases not matched to a gene: 3. This CDR3 spans 14 amino acids. Per germline, CDR1 MNHNS and CDR2 SASEGT. CDR3 sequence (DNA): TGTGCCAGCACTTGGACTAGCGGCACAGATACGCAGTATTTT. Translation gives CASTWTSGTDTQYF.

This clone showed up just a few times. V gene TRBV6-1 combines with J gene TRBJ2-2; 9 bases fit TRBD1. From germline, CDR1 is MNHNS and CDR2 SASEGT. This CDR3 has 15 residues. The junction had 4 bases not matched to a gene; V was cut back by 4 bases and J by 4 bases. The CDR3 DNA follows: TGTGCCAGCAGTGTGGGACAGGGCACCACCGGGGAGCTGTTTTTT. Its protein is CASSVGQGTTGELFF.

V gene TRBV27 combines with J gene TRBJ1-4; the match to TRBD1 covers 9 bases. The V and J ends lost 3 bases and 5 bases, in that order; junction bases with no gene match: 10. There are 17 residues in the CDR3. The germline V gene encodes CDR1 MNHEY and CDR2 SMNVEV (reference sequence). In nucleotides, the CDR3 is TGTGCCAGCAGTTTGGGACTCGGGACAGGGACGAATGAAAAACTGTTTTTT. This gives the protein CASSLGLGTGTNEKLFF.

The V and J genes are TRBV2 and TRBJ1-2; D may be TRBD1 (5 bases). This CDR3 has 15 amino acids. V gave up 5 bases and J gave up 4 bases, with 17 bases separating them. From germline, CDR1 is SNHLY and CDR2 FYNNEI. The CDR3 sequence: CASSLERVGTYGYTF. The CDR3 bases are TGTGCCAGCAGTCTAGAGAGGGTGGGGACCTATGGCTACACCTTC. Full variable domain (rest looked up from reference TRBV2 and TRBJ1-2): EPEVTQTPSHQVTQMGQEVILRCVPISNHLYFYWYRQILGQKVEFLVSFYNNEISEKSEIFDDQFSVERPDGSNFTLKIRSTKLEDSAMYFCASSLERVGTYGYTFGSGTRLTVV.

The chain recombines TRBV7-2 with TRBJ2-1, with D unclear. This CDR3 is built from 15 residues. Germline V gene sequence: CDR1 SGHTA, CDR2 FQGNSA. V dropped 5 bases and J dropped 2 bases, with 13 bases sitting between them. The CDR3 sequence: CASSPPQSAYNEQFF. The CDR3 region has the DNA TGTGCCAGCAGCCCCCCCCAGAGTGCCTACAATGAGCAGTTCTTC.

This clone has only a few counts. The chain employs TRBV30 and TRBJ1-5, with D hard to call. The CDR3 extends over 14 amino acids. Germline CDR1 GTSNPN, CDR2 SVGIG (reference sequence). V gave up 2 bases and J gave up 0 bases, with 8 bases separating them. CDR3 protein: CAWSRQYSNQPQHF. In nucleotides, the CDR3 is TGTGCCTGGAGTAGGCAGTATAGCAATCAGCCCCAGCATTTT.

This clone has only one observation. The genes are TRBV10-3 and TRBJ2-2; 7 bases line up with TRBD2. The junction had 4 bases not matched to a gene; V was cut back by 5 bases and J by 4 bases. CDR1 is ENHRY and CDR2 is SYGVKD in the germline V gene. The CDR3 runs 14 residues. The CDR3 region has the DNA TGTGCCATCAGTACTAGCGCCGGCACCGGGGAGCTGTTTTTT. Protein: CAISTSAGTGELFF.

The chain couples TRBV7-2 to TRBJ2-7; 9 bases agree with TRBD1. The CDR3 totals 14 residues. After removal of 5 bases from V and 4 bases from J, the junction contained 6 bases not matched to a gene. From germline, CDR1 is SGHTA and CDR2 FQGNSA. This chain's CDR3 is CASSNRGRVYEQYF. DNA for the CDR3: TGTGCCAGCAGCAACAGGGGGCGCGTTTACGAGCAGTACTTC.

The chain combines TRBV2 with TRBJ2-5, with 11 bases lining up with TRBD2. V was pared by 2 bases and J by 5 bases, with 13 bases of the junction left unmatched. Germline V gene sequence: CDR1 SNHLY, CDR2 FYNNEI. There are 18 residues in the CDR3. The CDR3 DNA is TGTGCCAGCAGTGAAAAGTTAGCGGGGGGGCTTTCAATGGAGACCCAGTACTTC. This codes for CASSEKLAGGLSMETQYF.

This clone was observed once. This chain connects TRBV7-9 to TRBJ2-3, with 10 bases matching TRBD2. V trimming: 1 base; J trimming: 4 bases; junction bases outside the gene matches: 8. Per germline, CDR1 SEHNR and CDR2 FQNEAQ (reference sequence). This CDR3 has 17 amino acids. The CDR3 is CASSLGTASGSPDTQYF. In DNA, the CDR3 is TGTGCCAGCAGCTTAGGAACAGCTAGCGGGAGCCCAGATACGCAGTATTTT.

This clone has more than one count but fewer than ten. This chain uses TRBV9 with TRBJ2-5, with 9 positions matching TRBD1. V was clipped by 2 bases and J by 1 base; unmatched bases: 3. The CDR3 has 15 amino acids. CDR1 is SGDLS and CDR2 is YYNGEE in the germline V gene. The CDR3: CASSVGQGIQETQYF. CDR3 bases: TGTGCCAGCAGCGTGGGACAGGGTATCCAAGAGACCCAGTACTTC.

The genes are TRBV5-1 and TRBJ2-7; D gene uncertain. The CDR3 has 14 residues. The ends were cut back, 1 base at V and 2 bases at J, with 10 bases in the middle. In germline, CDR1 is SGHRS, CDR2 YFSETQ. The CDR3 spells CASSLRFQTYEQYV. The CDR3 DNA reads TGCGCCAGCAGCTTGAGGTTCCAGACCTACGAGCAGTACGTC.

The genes are TRBV7-2 and TRBJ2-3, with TRBD2 matching 11 bases. CDR1 is SGHTA, CDR2 FQGNSA, per germline. Unmatched junction bases numbered 11, after V lost 5 bases and J lost 4 bases. This CDR3 contains 17 residues. The CDR3 DNA follows: TGTGCCAGCAGCGCATTTTTAGCGGGGGGGCTCGCAGATACGCAGTATTTT. Translating it yields CASSAFLAGGLADTQYF.

The chain recombines TRBV15 with TRBJ1-5; 7 bases fit TRBD1. CDR3 size: 14 residues. From germline, CDR1 is LNHNV and CDR2 YYDKDF (reference sequence). The J segment lost 4 bases and the V segment lost 4 bases, leaving 4 bases of the junction unmatched. Written as DNA, the CDR3 is TGTGCCACCAGCATCGGACAGGAAAATCAGCCCCAGCATTTT. Protein product: CATSIGQENQPQHF.

The chain joins TRBV11-3 to TRBJ2-1, with 8 bases lining up with TRBD2. The ends lost 5 bases at V and 0 bases at J; junction bases unmatched: 9. From germline, CDR1 is SGHNT and CDR2 YENEEA. The CDR3 is 17 residues long. The chain's CDR3 is CASSHSSGLSSYNEQFF. The DNA of the CDR3 is TGTGCCAGCAGCCATTCTAGCGGGCTGAGCTCCTACAATGAGCAGTTCTTC. Full variable domain (outside the CDR3, taken from reference TRBV11-3 and TRBJ2-1): EAGVVQSPRYKIIEKKQPVAFWCNPISGHNTLYWYLQNLGQGPELLIRYENEEAVDDSQLPKDRFSAERLKGVDSTLKIQPAELGDSAVYLCASSHSSGLSSYNEQFFGPGTRLTVL.

V usage is TRBV5-1 and J usage is TRBJ2-7, with a possible D match to TRBD1 (6 bases). Germline loops: CDR1 SGHRS, CDR2 YFSETQ. The CDR3 has 16 residues. Trimming removed 1 base from V and 7 bases from J, with 21 bases in between. The CDR3 bases are TGCGCCAGCAGCTTGAGGCCTGCCGGGACAACGGATGAGCAGTACTTC. This sequence encodes CASSLRPAGTTDEQYF.

This sequence joins TRBV11-3 and TRBJ2-1; D is unresolved. There are 15 residues in the CDR3. Trimming removed 5 bases at V and 0 bases at J, with 11 bases between. Germline-derived CDR1 and CDR2 are SGHNT and YENEEA. This chain's CDR3 is CASSRVPISYNEQFF. The CDR3 nucleotides read TGTGCCAGCAGCCGGGTACCGATCTCCTACAATGAGCAGTTCTTC.

Here the CDR3 DNA reads TGTGCCAGCAGCCCACGACAGGGGATGTCCTTAAAGACGCAGTATTTT. Protein sequence: CASSPRQGMSLKTQYF. The chain links TRBV13 to TRBJ2-3; 8 nucleotides align to TRBD1. The length of the CDR3 is 16 residues. Germline V gene data show CDR1 as PRHDT and CDR2 as FYEKMQ (reference sequence). J lost 9 bases, V lost 5 bases, and 16 bases had no gene match.